This record looks at one T cell receptor beta chain sequence and its context. Its matching antigen is unknown. The sample comes from a study of cytomegalovirus exposure and HLA in healthy donors. Overall study: In a previous analysis, 110 million or so unique TCR beta sequences were found from some 180 million T cells.

General study results and limits: Analyses of presence and absence presupposed an approximately uniform sequencing depth across donors. It was reportedly the case that the classifier diagnosed cytomegalovirus status with high specificity and sensitivity. Cytomegalovirus-associated TCR beta chains were listed, numbering roughly 150.

The PCR had 60 Vbeta and 13 Jbeta primers. Produced via immunoSEQ multiplex PCR; TCRdb's table is partial and in-frame only. Of around 300,000 clones in the sample, approximately 70% are singletons; the top ten hold approximately 2.1%. The CDR3 covers 15 residues. The ends were cut back, 1 base at V and 9 bases at J, with 13 bases in the middle. The germline V gene encodes CDR1 SGHTA and CDR2 FQGNSA. V and J are TRBV7-2 and TRBJ1-6; perhaps TRBD1 as D (5 bases). Sequences were obtained from PBMCs. The source of this sequence is a female donor in good health and CMV-seronegative. CDR3 DNA: TGTGCCAGCAGCTTAGTCGGCGTACAGGCTTCACCCCTCCACTTT. Amino acid sequence: CASSLVGVQASPLHF.